Described below is a single T cell receptor beta chain sequence and its context. What it binds is not known. The record originates from a study of cytomegalovirus exposure and HLA in healthy donors. Study context: In an early release, HLA-typed donors contributed 80 million to 95 million unique TCR sequences. Points from the study as a whole: Among immune exposure information, only CMV serostatus was available. Excluded: some indistinguishable V segments such as TRBV6-2 and TRBV6-3.

At sampling all donors were nominally healthy, likely with unrecorded immune exposures. V was cut by 5 bases and J by 6 bases, with 16 bases left in between. The CDR3 sequence is 15 residues long. CDR1 MNHEY and CDR2 SVGAGI come from the germline V gene. Primers: 60 Vbeta forward and 13 Jbeta reverse. The data were produced by immunoSEQ multiplex PCR, yet TCRdb's version contains in-frame clones alone and is incomplete. Seen here are around 160,000 clones, approximately 70% observed once, and the top ten hold 2.8%. The TCR was taken from a middle-aged woman in good health and CMV-seropositive. This chain joins TRBV6-5 and TRBJ2-2; D might be TRBD2 (6 bases). The sequenced sample consisted of PBMCs. CDR3 amino acids: CASSMGGVGAGELFF. In DNA form, the CDR3 reads TGTGCCAGCAGTATGGGAGGTGTAGGCGCCGGGGAGCTGTTTTTT.